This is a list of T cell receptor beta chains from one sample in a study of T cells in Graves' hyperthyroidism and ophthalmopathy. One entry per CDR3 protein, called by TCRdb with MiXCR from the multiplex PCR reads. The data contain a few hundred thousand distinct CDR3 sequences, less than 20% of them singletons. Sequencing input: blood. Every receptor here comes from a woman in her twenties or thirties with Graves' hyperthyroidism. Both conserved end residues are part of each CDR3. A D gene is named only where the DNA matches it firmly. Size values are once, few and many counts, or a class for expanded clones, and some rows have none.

CDR3 protein: CASSIKQGGEQYF
CDR3 DNA: TGTGCCAGTAGTATTAAGCAGGGCGGCGAGCAGTACTTC
clone size: few
CDR3 length: 13
J gene: TRBJ2-7
V gene: TRBV19
D gene: .

CDR3 protein: CSASIANEQFF
CDR3 DNA: TGCAGTGCTAGTATAGCCAATGAGCAGTTCTTC
clone size: .
CDR3 length: 11
J gene: TRBJ2-1
V gene: TRBV20-1
D gene: .

CDR3 protein: CAISEPDTYEQYF
CDR3 DNA: TGTGCCATCAGTGAACCCGACACCTACGAGCAGTACTTC
clone size: .
CDR3 length: 13
J gene: TRBJ2-7
V gene: TRBV10-3
D gene: .

CDR3 protein: CASSWRGLSNQPQHF
CDR3 DNA: TGTGCCAGCAGTTGGAGAGGCCTTAGCAATCAGCCCCAGCATTTT
clone size: many
CDR3 length: 15
J gene: TRBJ1-5
V gene: TRBV12-3/TRBV12-4
D gene: .

CDR3 protein: CASSYSTPRYSNQPQHF
CDR3 DNA: TGTGCCAGCAGTTACTCGACACCTAGATATAGCAATCAGCCCCAGCATTTT
clone size: many
CDR3 length: 17
J gene: TRBJ1-5
V gene: TRBV6-5
D gene: .

CDR3 protein: CASSLTTSTTDTQYF
CDR3 DNA: TGCGCCAGCAGCCTAACGACTAGCACAACAGATACGCAGTATTTT
clone size: many
CDR3 length: 15
J gene: TRBJ2-3
V gene: TRBV4-3
D gene: TRBD2

CDR3 protein: CASSPNQVLSGANVLTF
CDR3 DNA: TGTGCCAGCTCACCAAATCAGGTCCTCTCTGGGGCCAACGTCCTGACTTTC
clone size: .
CDR3 length: 17
J gene: TRBJ2-6
V gene: TRBV18
D gene: .

CDR3 protein: CASSLAAGGAYNEQFF
CDR3 DNA: TGTGCCAGCAGCTTGGCTGCGGGAGGGGCCTACAATGAGCAGTTCTTC
clone size: .
CDR3 length: 16
J gene: TRBJ2-1
V gene: TRBV5-6
D gene: TRBD2

CDR3 protein: CASSPSPRRVFDGYTF
CDR3 DNA: TGTGCCAGCAGCCCCTCCCCCCGCAGGGTATTCGATGGCTACACCTTC
clone size: many
CDR3 length: 16
J gene: TRBJ1-2
V gene: TRBV7-2
D gene: .

CDR3 protein: CASSVLKGHGGYTF
CDR3 DNA: TGTGCCAGCAGCGTCCTCAAGGGCCACGGGGGCTACACCTTC
clone size: .
CDR3 length: 14
J gene: TRBJ1-2
V gene: TRBV9
D gene: .

CDR3 protein: CASSVRGTDTQYF
CDR3 DNA: TGTGCCAGCAGTGTGCGCGGCACAGATACGCAGTATTTT
clone size: .
CDR3 length: 13
J gene: TRBJ2-3
V gene: TRBV27
D gene: .